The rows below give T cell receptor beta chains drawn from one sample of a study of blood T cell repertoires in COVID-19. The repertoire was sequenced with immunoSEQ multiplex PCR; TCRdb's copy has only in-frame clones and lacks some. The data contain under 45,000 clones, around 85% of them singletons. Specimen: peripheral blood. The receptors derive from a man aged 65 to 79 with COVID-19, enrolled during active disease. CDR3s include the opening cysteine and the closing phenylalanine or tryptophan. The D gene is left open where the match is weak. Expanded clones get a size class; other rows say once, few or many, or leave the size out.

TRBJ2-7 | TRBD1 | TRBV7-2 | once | TGTGCCAGCAGCAATAGACAGGGGGCCTACGAGCAGTACTTC | CASSNRQGAYEQYF
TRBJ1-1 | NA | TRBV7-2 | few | TGTGCCAGCAGCTTAGATCGGTTCACTGAAGCTTTCTTT | CASSLDRFTEAFF
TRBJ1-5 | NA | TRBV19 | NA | TGTGCCAGTAGTCGGACAAGGAGTAGCAATCAGCCCCAGCATTTT | CASSRTRSSNQPQHF
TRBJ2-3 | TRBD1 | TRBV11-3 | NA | TGTGCCAGCAGTTTAAGGGGGCAGGGTCCAGATACGCAGTATTTT | CASSLRGQGPDTQYF
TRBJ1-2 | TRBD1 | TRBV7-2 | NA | TGTGCCAGCAGCTTAGGGTGGGACAGGGCCTCTGAGGGCTACACCTTC | CASSLGWDRASEGYTF
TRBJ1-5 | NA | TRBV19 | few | TGTGCCAGTAGTTTTCTTTTGAGGGATATAAGCAATCAGCCCCAGCATTTT | CASSFLLRDISNQPQHF
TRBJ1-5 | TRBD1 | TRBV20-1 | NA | TGCAGTGCTATTGAGACTAGGACAGGGATCAATCAGCCCCAGCATTTT | CSAIETRTGINQPQHF
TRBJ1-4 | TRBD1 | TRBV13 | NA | TGTGCCAGCAGCTTAGAAGGGGGCGAACCTAATGAAAAACTGTTTTTT | CASSLEGGEPNEKLFF
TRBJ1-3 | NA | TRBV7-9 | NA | TGTGCCAGCAGCTTAGTAGTACAGGGAAGTTGGAACACCATATATTTT | CASSLVVQGSWNTIYF
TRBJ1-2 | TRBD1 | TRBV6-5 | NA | TGTGCCAGCGTCCCTTCGGGACAGGGGTCCTACACCTTC | CASVPSGQGSYTF
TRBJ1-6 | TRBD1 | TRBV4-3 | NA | TGCGCCAGCAGCCAATCGACAGGGGGCCCGGTGAATTCACCCCTCCACTTT | CASSQSTGGPVNSPLHF
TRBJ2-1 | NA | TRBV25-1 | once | TGTGCCAGCAGTCAACCTACTAACAATGAGCAGTTCTTC | CASSQPTNNEQFF
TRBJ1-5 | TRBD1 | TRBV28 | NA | TGTGCCAGCATCTTCAGCCCCCTACCCGGGACAGGCCGAGGGTTTCATCAGCCCCAGCATTTT | CASIFSPLPGTGRGFHQPQHF
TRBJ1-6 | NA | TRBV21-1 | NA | TGTGCCAGCAGCAAAGTGGGTTTGGAGAATTCACCCCTCCACTTT | CASSKVGLENSPLHF
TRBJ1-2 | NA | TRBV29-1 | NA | TGCAGCGTTGATGGTAGTACTAACTATGGCTACACCTTC | CSVDGSTNYGYTF
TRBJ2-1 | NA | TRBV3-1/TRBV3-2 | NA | TGTGCCAGCAGCCAACCCCCCCGGGATGAGCAGTTCTTC | CASSQPPRDEQFF
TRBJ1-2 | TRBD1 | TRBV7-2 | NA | TGTGCCAGCAGCTTAGGGGCTACCTCAGGGGGCAAAACTTATGGCTACACCTTC | CASSLGATSGGKTYGYTF
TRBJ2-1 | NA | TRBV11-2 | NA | TGTGCCAGCAGCTTAATACGGGGAAGGAATGAGCAGTTCTTC | CASSLIRGRNEQFF
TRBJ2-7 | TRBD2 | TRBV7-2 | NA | TGTGCCAGCAGCTTGGCGGGAGCCTACGAGCAGTACTTC | CASSLAGAYEQYF
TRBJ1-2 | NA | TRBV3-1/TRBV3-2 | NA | TGTGCCAGCAGCCAAGCCGAGTGGGCCCACACCTTC | CASSQAEWAHTF
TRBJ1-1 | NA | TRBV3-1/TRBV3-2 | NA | TGTGCCAGCACCCCGACAGCGAACACTGAAGCTTTCTTT | CASTPTANTEAFF
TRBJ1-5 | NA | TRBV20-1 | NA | TGCAGTGCTAGTGACTACGGGGGGGGCTATAGCAATCAGCCCCAGCATTTT | CSASDYGGGYSNQPQHF
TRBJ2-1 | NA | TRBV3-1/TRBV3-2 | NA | TGTGCCAGCAGCCAAGGTTACTACAATGAGCAGTTCTTC | CASSQGYYNEQFF
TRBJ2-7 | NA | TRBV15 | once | TGTGCCACCAGCAGAGATTTAAGCGGGTGGGGGGAGCAGTACTTC | CATSRDLSGWGEQYF
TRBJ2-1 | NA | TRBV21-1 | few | TGTGCCAGCAGCAAGTTCCCAGGGGGCAATGAGCAGTTCTTC | CASSKFPGGNEQFF
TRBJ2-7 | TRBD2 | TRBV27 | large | TGTGCCAGCAGTTGGCCAGCGGGAGGGTTAAACGAGCAGTACTTC | CASSWPAGGLNEQYF
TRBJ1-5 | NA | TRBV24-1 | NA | TGTGCCACCGGACAAGACGGAATCAGCCCCCAGCATTTT | CATGQDGISPQHF
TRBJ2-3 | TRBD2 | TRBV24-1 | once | TGTGCCACCACGCGGGGGAGCACAGATACGCAGTATTTT | CATTRGSTDTQYF